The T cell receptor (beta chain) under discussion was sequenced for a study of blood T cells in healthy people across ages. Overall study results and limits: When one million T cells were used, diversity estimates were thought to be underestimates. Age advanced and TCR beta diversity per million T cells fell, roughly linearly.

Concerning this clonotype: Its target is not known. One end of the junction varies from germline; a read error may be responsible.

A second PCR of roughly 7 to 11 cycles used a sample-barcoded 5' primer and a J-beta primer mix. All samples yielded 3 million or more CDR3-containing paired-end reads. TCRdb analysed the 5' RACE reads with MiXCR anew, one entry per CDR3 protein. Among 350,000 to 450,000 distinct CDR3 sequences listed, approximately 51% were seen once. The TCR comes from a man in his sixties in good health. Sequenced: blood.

Here the CDR3 reads CGSSESGPSNQPQHF. CDR3 nucleotides: TGTGGCAGCAGTGAATCAGGGCCTAGCAATCAGCCCCAGCATTTT. V and J are TRBV6-1 and TRBJ1-5, with D perhaps TRBD1 (5 bases). This CDR3 has 15 amino acids. CDR1 MNHNS and CDR2 SASEGT come from the germline V gene.